This TCR beta chain was captured by sequencing in a study of immune evolution from preneoplasia to lung adenocarcinoma. CDR3 size: 13 residues. The germline V gene has CDR1 GTSNPN and CDR2 SVGIG (reference sequence). With 3 bases clipped from V and 12 bases from J, the junction kept 9 bases outside the gene matches. Patient tissue came from resections in Japan or China, 2014–2017. Each case's diagnosis was confirmed by two pathologists on H&E. Some clones are missing from TCRdb's copy, which holds only in-frame ones; the method was immunoSEQ multiplex PCR. The repertoire holds about 7,900 clones, with more than 70% as singletons.

The receptor was derived from a person aged 65 to 79 with lung adenocarcinoma. The sample consisted of FFPE adjacent normal lung tissue. The chain carries TRBV30 and TRBJ2-1; TRBD2 agrees at 9 bases. CDR3 in amino acids: CAWSVKGGGGQFF. CDR3 sequence (DNA): TGTGCCTGGAGCGTCAAAGGCGGGGGGGGGCAGTTCTTC.